This record concerns one TCR beta chain sequence. Its antigen is as yet unknown. Germline V gene lookup returns CDR1 SGHDN and CDR2 FVKESK. Trimming stripped 4 bases from V and 2 bases from J, with 12 bases between. The length of the CDR3 is 14 residues. The sample belongs to a study of T cell responses to AZD1222 COVID-19 vaccine. Findings of the study overall: Spike-specific TCR breadth and depth went up after people got two AZD1222 doses. Donor demographics were predominantly white British with a female majority; clonal diversity may be underestimated.

Sequenced by immunoSEQ multiplex PCR; TCRdb stores in-frame clones only, minus some. The table shows some 92,000 clones, with roughly nine tenths occurring only once. The clonotype originates from an adult in good health. The chain is built from TRBV14 and TRBJ2-7; D possibly uses TRBD1 or TRBD2 (5 bases each). The specimen comprised peripheral blood, sampled on day 0 of AZD1222 vaccination. This CDR3 is CASSLGGSPYEQYF. For the CDR3, the DNA is TGTGCCAGCAGCCTTGGGGGTTCCCCCTACGAGCAGTACTTC.